This record concerns one T cell receptor (beta chain) sequence. Sequencing was performed with immunoSEQ multiplex PCR; in TCRdb, only in-frame clones are kept and a portion is missing. The table shows 250,000 or so clones, with approximately 90% occurring only once. The V gene lost 5 bases and the J gene lost 6 bases, with 14 bases spanning the gap. Germline V gives CDR1 SGHRS, CDR2 YFSETQ. CDR3 length equals 13 residues. The data were taken from a study of blood T cell repertoires in COVID-19. Looking at the study overall: Acute and convalescent COVID-19 specimens originated in the United States, Italy and Spain. Sources were T cells, B-cell-depleted T cells, or PBMCs; the material itself was cDNA or gDNA.

Participants spanned ages about 18 to 100 years and resided in about 24 US areas. No more than 2 weeks before study entry, exposed participants had met a case of COVID-19. The sequenced sample was PBMCs or T cells enriched from blood (not recorded which). This chain connects TRBV5-1 to TRBJ1-2; weak D call: TRBD1 (5 bases). This receptor was taken from a middle-aged man who had been exposed to COVID-19. The CDR3 protein is CASRPPGEDGYTF. CDR3 coding DNA: TGCGCCAGCAGGCCCCCGGGGGAGGATGGCTACACCTTC.